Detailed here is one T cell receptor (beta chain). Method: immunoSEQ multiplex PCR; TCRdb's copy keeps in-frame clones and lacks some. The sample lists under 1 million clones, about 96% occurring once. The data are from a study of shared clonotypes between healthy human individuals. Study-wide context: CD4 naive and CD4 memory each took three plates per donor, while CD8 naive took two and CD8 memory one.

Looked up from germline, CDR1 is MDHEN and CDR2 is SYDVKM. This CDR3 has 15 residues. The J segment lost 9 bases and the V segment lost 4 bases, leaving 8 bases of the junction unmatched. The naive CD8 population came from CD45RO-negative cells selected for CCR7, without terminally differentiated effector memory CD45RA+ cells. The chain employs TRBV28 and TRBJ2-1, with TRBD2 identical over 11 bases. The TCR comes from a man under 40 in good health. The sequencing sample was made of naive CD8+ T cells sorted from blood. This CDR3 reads CASSYLAGGHGEQFF. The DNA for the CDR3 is TGTGCCAGCAGTTATCTAGCGGGAGGACACGGTGAGCAGTTCTTC.